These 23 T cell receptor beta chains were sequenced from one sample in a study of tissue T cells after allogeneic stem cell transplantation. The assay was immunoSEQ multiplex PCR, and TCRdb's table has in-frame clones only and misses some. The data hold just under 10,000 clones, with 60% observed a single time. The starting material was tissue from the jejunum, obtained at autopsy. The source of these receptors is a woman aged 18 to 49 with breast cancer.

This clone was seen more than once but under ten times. In DNA form, the CDR3 reads TGTGCCATCCGGGACAGGGCGAACACTGAAGCTTTCTTT. Its protein product is CAIRDRANTEAFF. The V and J genes are TRBV10-3 and TRBJ1-1, with 9 positions matching TRBD1. V lost 8 bases and J lost 1; bases outside the gene matches: 2. The CDR3 extends over 13 amino acids. Per germline, CDR1 ENHRY and CDR2 SYGVKD.

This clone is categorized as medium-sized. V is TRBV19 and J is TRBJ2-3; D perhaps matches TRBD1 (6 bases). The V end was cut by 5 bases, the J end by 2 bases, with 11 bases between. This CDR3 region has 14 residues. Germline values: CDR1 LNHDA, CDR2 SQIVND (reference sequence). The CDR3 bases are TGTGCCAGTAGTCCTAAGGGGGACACAGATACGCAGTATTTT. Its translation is CASSPKGDTDTQYF.

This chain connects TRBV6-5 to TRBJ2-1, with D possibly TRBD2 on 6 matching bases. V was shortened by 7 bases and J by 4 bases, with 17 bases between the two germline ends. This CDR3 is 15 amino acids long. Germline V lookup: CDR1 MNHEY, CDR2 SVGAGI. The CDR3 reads CASTAGSPYYNEQFF. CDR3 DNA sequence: TGTGCCAGCACCGCCGGGAGCCCGTATTACAATGAGCAGTTCTTC.

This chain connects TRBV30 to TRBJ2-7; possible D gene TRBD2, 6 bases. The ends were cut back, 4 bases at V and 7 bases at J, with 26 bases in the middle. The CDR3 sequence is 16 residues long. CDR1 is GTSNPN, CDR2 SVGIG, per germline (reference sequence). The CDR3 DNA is TGTGCCTGGATTAGGAGTATCGGGACTTCCCTGCGGGAGCAGTACTTC. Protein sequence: CAWIRSIGTSLREQYF.

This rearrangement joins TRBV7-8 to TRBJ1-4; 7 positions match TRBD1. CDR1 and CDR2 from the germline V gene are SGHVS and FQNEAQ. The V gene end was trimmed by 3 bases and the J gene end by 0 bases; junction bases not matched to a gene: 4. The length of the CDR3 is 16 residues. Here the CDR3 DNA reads TGTGCCAGCAGCTTCCGAACAGGGGCAACTAATGAAAAACTGTTTTTT. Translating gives CASSFRTGATNEKLFF.

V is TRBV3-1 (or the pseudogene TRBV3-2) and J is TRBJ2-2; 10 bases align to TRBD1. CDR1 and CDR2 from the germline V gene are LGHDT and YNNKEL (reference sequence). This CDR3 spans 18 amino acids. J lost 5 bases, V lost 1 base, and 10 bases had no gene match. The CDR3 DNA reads TGTGCCAGCAGCCAAGTCCGCGGGACAGGGGAGGAAACCGGGGAGCTGTTTTTT. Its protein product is CASSQVRGTGEETGELFF.

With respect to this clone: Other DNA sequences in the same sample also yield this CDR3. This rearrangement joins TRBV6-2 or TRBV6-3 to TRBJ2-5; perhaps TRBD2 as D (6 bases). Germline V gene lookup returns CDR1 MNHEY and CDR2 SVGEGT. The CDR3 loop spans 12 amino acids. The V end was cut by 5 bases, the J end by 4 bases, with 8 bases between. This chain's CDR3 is CASSTGGETQYF. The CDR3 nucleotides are TGTGCCAGCAGTACCGGGGGAGAGACCCAGTACTTC.

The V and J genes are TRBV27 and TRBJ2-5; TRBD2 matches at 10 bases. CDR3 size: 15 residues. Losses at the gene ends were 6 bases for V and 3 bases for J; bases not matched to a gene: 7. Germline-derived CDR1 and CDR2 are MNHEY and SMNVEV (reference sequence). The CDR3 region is CASRPLAGEKETQYF. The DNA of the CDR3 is TGTGCCAGCAGGCCTCTAGCGGGAGAAAAAGAGACCCAGTACTTC.

The CDR3 DNA sequence: TGTGCCAGCAGCTTGGTTTTGGGGGAGACCCAGTACTTC. Translation gives CASSLVLGETQYF. The chain couples TRBV5-4 to TRBJ2-5, with no clear D. The CDR3 has 13 residues. The ends were cut back, 0 bases at V and 5 bases at J, with 8 bases in the middle. Germline lookup yields CDR1 SGHNT and CDR2 YYREEE (reference sequence).

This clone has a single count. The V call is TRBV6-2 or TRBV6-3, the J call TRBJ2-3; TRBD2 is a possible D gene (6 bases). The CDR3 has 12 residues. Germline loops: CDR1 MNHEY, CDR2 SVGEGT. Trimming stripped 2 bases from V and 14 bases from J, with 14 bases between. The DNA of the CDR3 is TGTGCCAGCAGTTACGAGGGCGGGGTCCTGTATTTT. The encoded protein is CASSYEGGVLYF.

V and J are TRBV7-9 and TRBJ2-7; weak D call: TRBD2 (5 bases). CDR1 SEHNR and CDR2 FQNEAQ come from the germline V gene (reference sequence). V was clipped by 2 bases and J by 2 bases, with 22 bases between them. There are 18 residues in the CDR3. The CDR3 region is CASSLRFGNSGEPYEQYF. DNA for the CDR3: TGTGCCAGCAGCTTAAGGTTCGGCAATTCCGGGGAACCCTACGAGCAGTACTTC.

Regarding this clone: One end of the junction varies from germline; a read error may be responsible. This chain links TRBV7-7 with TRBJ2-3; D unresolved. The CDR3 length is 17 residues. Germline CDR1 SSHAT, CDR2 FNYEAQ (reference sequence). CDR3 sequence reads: CASSQSPAGQATDTQYF. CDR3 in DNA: TGTGCTAGCAGCCAATCCCCGGCTGGGCAGGCCACAGATACGCAGTATTTT.

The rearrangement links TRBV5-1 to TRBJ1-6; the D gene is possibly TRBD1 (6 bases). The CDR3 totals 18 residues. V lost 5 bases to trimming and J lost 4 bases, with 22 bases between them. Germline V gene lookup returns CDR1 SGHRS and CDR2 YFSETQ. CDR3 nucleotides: TGCGCCAGCAGGCGGACAGAGGGAGCAGGAATGTATAATTCACCCCTCCACTTT. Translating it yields CASRRTEGAGMYNSPLHF. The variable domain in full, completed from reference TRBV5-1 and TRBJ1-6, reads KAGVTQTPRYLIKTRGQQVTLSCSPISGHRSVSWYQQTPGQGLQFLFEYFSETQRNKGNFPGRFSGRQFSNSRSEMNVSTLELGDSALYLCASRRTEGAGMYNSPLHFGNGTRLTVT.

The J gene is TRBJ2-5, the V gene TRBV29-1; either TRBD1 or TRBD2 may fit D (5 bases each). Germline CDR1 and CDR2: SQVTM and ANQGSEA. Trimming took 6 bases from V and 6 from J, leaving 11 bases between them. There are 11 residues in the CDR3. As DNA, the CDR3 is TGCAGCGTCCCTGGGGGAAAGACCCAGTACTTC. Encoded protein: CSVPGGKTQYF.

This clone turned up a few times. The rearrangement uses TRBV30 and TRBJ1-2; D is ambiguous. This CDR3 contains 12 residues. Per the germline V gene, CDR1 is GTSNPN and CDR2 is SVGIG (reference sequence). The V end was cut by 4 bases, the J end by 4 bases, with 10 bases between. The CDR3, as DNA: TGTGCCTGGACCCCTGGCGGCTATGGCTACACCTTC. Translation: CAWTPGGYGYTF.

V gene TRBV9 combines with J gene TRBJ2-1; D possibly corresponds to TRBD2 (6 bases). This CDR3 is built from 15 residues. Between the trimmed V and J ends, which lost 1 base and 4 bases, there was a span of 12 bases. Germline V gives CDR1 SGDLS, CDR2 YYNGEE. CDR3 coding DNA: TGTGCCAGCAGCGTACGGGAGAAGGGATACAATGAGCAGTTCTTC. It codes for CASSVREKGYNEQFF.

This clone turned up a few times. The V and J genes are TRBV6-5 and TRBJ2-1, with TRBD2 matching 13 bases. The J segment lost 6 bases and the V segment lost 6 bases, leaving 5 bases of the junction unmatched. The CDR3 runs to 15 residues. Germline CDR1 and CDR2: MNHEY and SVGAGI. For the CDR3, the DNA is TGTGCCAGCAGAGCCGGGACTAGCGGGGTCAATGAGCAGTTCTTC. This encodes CASRAGTSGVNEQFF.

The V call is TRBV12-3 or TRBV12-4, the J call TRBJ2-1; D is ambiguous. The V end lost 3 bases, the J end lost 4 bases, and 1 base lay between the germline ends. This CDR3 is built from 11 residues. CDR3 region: CASSLYNEQFF. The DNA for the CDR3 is TGTGCCAGCAGTTTGTACAATGAGCAGTTCTTC.

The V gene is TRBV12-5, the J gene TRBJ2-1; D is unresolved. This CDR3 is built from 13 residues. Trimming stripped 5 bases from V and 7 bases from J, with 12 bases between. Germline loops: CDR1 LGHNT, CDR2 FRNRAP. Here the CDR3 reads CASGLLTGNEQFF. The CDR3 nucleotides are TGTGCTAGTGGTCTACTAACTGGGAATGAGCAGTTCTTC.

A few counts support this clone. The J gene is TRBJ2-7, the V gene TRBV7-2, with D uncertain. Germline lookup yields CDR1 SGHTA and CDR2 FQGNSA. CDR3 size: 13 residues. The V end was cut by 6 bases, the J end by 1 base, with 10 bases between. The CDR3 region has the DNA TGTGCCAGCAGGTTTTCCCCATCCTACGAGCAGTACTTC. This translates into CASRFSPSYEQYF.

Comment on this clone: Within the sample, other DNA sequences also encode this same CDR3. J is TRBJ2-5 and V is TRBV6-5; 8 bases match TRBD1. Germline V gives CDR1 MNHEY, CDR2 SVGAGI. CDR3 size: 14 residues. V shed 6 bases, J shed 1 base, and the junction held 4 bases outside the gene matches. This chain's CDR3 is CASSTTGGQETQYF. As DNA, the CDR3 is TGTGCCAGCAGCACCACAGGGGGCCAAGAGACCCAGTACTTC.

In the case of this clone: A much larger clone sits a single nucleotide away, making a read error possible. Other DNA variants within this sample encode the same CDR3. The CDR3 DNA reads TGTGCCTGGAGTGCGGGACAGGAGGAGACCCAGTACTTC. Translated: CAWSAGQEETQYF. The rearrangement joins TRBV30 to TRBJ2-5; 8 bases match TRBD1. The CDR3 contains 13 residues. Per the germline V gene, CDR1 is GTSNPN and CDR2 is SVGIG (reference sequence). Unmatched junction bases numbered 3, after V lost 1 base and J lost 5 bases.

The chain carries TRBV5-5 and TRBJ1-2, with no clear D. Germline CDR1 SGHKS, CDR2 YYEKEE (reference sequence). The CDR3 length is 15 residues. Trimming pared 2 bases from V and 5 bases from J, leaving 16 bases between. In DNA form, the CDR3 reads TGTGCCAGCAGCTTAGGGTCAGGATCCCCTTATGGCTACACCTTC. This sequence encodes CASSLGSGSPYGYTF. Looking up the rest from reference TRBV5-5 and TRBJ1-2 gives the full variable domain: DAGVTQSPTHLIKTRGQQVTLRCSPISGHKSVSWYQQVLGQGPQFIFQYYEKEERGRGNFPDRFSARQFPNYSSELNVNALLLGDSALYLCASSLGSGSPYGYTFGSGTRLTVV.